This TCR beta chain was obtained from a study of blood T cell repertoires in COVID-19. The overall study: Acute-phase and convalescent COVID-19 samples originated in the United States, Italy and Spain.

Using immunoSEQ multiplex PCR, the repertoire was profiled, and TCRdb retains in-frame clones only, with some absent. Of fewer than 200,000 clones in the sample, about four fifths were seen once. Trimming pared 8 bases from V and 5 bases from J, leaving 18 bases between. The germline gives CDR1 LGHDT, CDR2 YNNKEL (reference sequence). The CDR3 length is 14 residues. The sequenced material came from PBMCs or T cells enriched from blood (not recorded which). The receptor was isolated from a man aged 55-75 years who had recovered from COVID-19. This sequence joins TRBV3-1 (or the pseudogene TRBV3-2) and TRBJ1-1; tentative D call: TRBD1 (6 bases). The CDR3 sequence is CASRRGGGETEAFF. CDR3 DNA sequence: TGTGCCAGCCGCCGCGGGGGGGGCGAAACTGAAGCTTTCTTT.